The 8 T cell receptor beta chains presented below share a single source sample, sequenced in a study of T cells in Graves' hyperthyroidism and ophthalmopathy. TCR beta CDR3 sequences were amplified from RNA transcripts. TCR CDR3 underwent first-round RT-PCR with the HTBI primer set. TCRdb ran MiXCR on the multiplex PCR reads and lists one entry per CDR3 protein. The sample carries more than 550,000 distinct CDR3 sequences, roughly a sixth recorded once. The sequencing sample was made of blood. The receptors derive from a woman in her 50s with Graves' hyperthyroidism that later progressed to Graves' ophthalmopathy.

The rearrangement uses TRBV12-3 or TRBV12-4 and TRBJ1-4, with D perhaps TRBD1 (5 bases). V was cut by 6 bases and J by 2 bases, with 13 bases left in between. CDR3 length equals 15 residues. CDR3 nucleotides: TGTGCCAGCAGATACTCAGGGAGCACTAATGAAAAACTGTTTTTT. Residues: CASRYSGSTNEKLFF.

The V and J genes are TRBV30 and TRBJ2-1, with D possibly TRBD2 on 7 matching bases. The germline V gene encodes CDR1 GTSNPN and CDR2 SVGIG (reference sequence). The germline V and J ends were trimmed by 8 bases and 6 bases, with 26 bases remaining between them. The CDR3 is 16 amino acids. The CDR3 coding sequence is TGTGCCGGGGGCGGGGGCCCCCACAGATCTTTCAATGAGCAGTTCTTC. This translates into CAGGGGPHRSFNEQFF. The whole variable domain, filled in from reference TRBV30 and TRBJ2-1, reads SQTIHQWPATLVQPVGSPLSLECTVEGTSNPNLYWYRQAAGRGLQLLFYSVGIGQISSEVPQNLSASRPQDRQFILSSKKLLLSDSGFYLCAGGGGPHRSFNEQFFGPGTRLTVL.

The sample holds many counts of this clonotype. The V gene is TRBV18, the J gene TRBJ2-1; TRBD2 agrees at 8 bases. The V segment lost 6 bases and the J segment 8 bases; nucleotides outside the gene matches: 9. In germline, CDR1 is KGHSH, CDR2 LQKENI. The CDR3 loop spans 14 amino acids. CDR3 bases: TGTGCCAGCTCGCCCGGACTAGCTACGGATGAGCAGTTCTTC. It yields the protein CASSPGLATDEQFF.

This sequence joins TRBV4-2 and TRBJ1-5; D unclear. CDR3 length: 15 residues. Trimming removed 0 bases at V and 1 base at J, with 7 bases between. Germline V gene data show CDR1 as LGHNA and CDR2 as YNFKEQ. CDR3 DNA sequence: TGTGCCAGCAGCCAAGATAAGGGAAGCAATCAGCCCCAGCATTTT. This sequence encodes CASSQDKGSNQPQHF.

A few counts support this clonotype. J is TRBJ1-2 and V is TRBV19; TRBD1 might be the D (5 bases). Trimming removed 1 base at V and 3 bases at J, with 12 bases between. Germline CDR1 reads LNHDA; CDR2 reads SQIVND (reference sequence). The CDR3 loop spans 15 amino acids. The CDR3 region is CASSIVPDTDYGYTF. The CDR3 DNA sequence: TGTGCCAGTAGTATAGTTCCGGACACTGACTATGGCTACACCTTC.

This clonotype was recorded a few times. The V gene is TRBV20-1, the J gene TRBJ2-3; TRBD2 matches at 9 bases. The CDR3 extends over 14 amino acids. CDR1 and CDR2 from the germline V gene are DFQATT and SNEGSKA (reference sequence). Unmatched junction bases numbered 3, after V lost 1 base and J lost 4 bases. The CDR3 protein is CSARVSGGPDTQYF. The CDR3 DNA follows: TGCAGTGCTAGAGTTAGCGGGGGACCAGATACGCAGTATTTT.

The rearrangement uses TRBV7-9 and TRBJ2-1; either TRBD1 or TRBD2 may supply D (6 bases each). The CDR3 totals 16 residues. Germline loops: CDR1 SEHNR, CDR2 FQNEAQ (reference sequence). V gave up 3 bases and J gave up 0 bases, with 12 bases separating them. In DNA, the CDR3 is TGTGCCAGCAGCTTGGAGGGGGACTCCTCCTACAATGAGCAGTTCTTC. This sequence encodes CASSLEGDSSYNEQFF.

There are many counts of this clonotype. This chain uses TRBV20-1 with TRBJ1-2, with a tentative D call TRBD1 (6 bases). The V end lost 3 bases, the J end lost 8 bases, and 19 bases lay between the germline ends. The CDR3 is 14 amino acids. CDR1 DFQATT and CDR2 SNEGSKA come from the germline V gene (reference sequence). CDR3 loop: CSARDPRGRGGYTF. In nucleotides, the CDR3 is TGCAGTGCTAGGGATCCGCGGGGGCGCGGCGGCTACACCTTC.